The clone carrying this T cell receptor beta chain was counted between two and nine times. Its cognate antigen is unknown. Per the germline V gene, CDR1 is MDHEN and CDR2 is SYDVKM. V was pared by 2 bases and J by 0 bases, with 7 bases between. The CDR3 spans 14 residues. The data belong to a study of metastatic and nonmetastatic thyroid tumors. Treatment of any kind had been given to no patient before thyroid surgery. Study-level results: A significant increase in TCR beta diversity was reportedly seen in malignant thyroid tumors relative to benign nodules, in blood and tumor.

MiXCR was used by TCRdb to re-call the PCR reads. The sample includes tens of thousands of clones, more than 15% of them seen just once. The specimen sequenced was blood. V usage is TRBV28 and J usage is TRBJ1-1; D is unclear. The receptor was isolated from a female donor with papillary thyroid cancer or a benign thyroid nodule (not recorded which). Some clones in this sample may be carry-over from other donors' samples. In DNA form, the CDR3 reads TGTGCCAGCAGTTTAGACCAATTGAACACTGAAGCTTTCTTT. As protein: CASSLDQLNTEAFF.